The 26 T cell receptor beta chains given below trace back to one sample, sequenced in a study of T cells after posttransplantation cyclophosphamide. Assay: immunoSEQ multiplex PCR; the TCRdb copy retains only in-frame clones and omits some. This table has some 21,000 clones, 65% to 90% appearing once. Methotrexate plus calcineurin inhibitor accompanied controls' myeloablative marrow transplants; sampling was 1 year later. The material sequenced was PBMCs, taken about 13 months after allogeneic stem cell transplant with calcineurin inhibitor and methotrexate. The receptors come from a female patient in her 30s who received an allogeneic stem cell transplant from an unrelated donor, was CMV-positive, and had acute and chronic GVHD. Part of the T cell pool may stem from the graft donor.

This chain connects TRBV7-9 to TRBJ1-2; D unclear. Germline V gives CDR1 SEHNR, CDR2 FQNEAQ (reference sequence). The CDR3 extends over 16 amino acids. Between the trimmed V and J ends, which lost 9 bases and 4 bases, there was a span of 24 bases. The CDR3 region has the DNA TGTGCCAGTTTACGCGAGGTGGGAGGCCCCCTCTATGGCTACACCTTC. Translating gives CASLREVGGPLYGYTF.

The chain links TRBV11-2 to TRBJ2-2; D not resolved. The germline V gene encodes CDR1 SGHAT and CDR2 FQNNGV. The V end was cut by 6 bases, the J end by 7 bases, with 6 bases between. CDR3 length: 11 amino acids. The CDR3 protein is CASSSHGELFF. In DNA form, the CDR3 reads TGTGCCAGCAGTTCCCACGGGGAGCTGTTTTTT.

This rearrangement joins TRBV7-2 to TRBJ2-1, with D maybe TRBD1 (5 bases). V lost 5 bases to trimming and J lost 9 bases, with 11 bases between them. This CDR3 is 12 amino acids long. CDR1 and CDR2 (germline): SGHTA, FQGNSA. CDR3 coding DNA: TGTGCCAGCAGCGCCAGGGCGAGTGAGCAGTTCTTC. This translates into CASSARASEQFF. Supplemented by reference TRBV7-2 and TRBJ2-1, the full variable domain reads GAGVSQSPSNKVTEKGKDVELRCDPISGHTALYWYRQSLGQGLEFLIYFQGNSAPDKSGLPSDRFSAERTGGSVSTLTIQRTQQEDSAVYLCASSARASEQFFGPGTRLTVL.

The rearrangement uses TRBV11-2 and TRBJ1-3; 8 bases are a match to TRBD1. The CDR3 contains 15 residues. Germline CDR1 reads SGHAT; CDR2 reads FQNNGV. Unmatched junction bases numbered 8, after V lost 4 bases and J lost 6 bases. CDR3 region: CASSYLQGEENTIYF. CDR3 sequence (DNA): TGTGCCAGCAGCTATCTACAGGGGGAGGAAAACACCATATATTTT.

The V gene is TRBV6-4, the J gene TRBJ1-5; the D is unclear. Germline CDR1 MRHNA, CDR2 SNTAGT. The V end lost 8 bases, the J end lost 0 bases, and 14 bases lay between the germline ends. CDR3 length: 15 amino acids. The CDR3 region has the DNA TGTGCCAGCTCAGGCAGCATATCTAGCAATCAGCCCCAGCATTTT. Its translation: CASSGSISSNQPQHF.

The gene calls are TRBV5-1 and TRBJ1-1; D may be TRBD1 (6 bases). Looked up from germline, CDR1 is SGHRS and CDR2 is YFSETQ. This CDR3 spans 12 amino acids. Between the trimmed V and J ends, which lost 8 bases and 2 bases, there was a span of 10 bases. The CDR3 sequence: CASIGGNTEAFF. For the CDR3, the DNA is TGCGCCAGTATAGGGGGAAACACTGAAGCTTTCTTT.

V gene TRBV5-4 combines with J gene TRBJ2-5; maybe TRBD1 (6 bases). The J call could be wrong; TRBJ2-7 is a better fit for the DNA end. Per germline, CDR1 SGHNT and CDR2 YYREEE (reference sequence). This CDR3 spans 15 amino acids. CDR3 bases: TGTGCCAGCAGCTTATCCCCAGGGGTCTTCTACGAGCAGTACTTC. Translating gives CASSLSPGVFYEQYF.

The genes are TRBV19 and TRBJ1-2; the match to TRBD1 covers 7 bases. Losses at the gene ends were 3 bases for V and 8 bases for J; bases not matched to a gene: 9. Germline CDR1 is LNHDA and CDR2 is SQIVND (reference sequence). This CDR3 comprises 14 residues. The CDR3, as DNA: TGTGCCAGTAGTATCCCCGCGGCAGGGGGGGGCTACACCTTC. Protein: CASSIPAAGGGYTF.

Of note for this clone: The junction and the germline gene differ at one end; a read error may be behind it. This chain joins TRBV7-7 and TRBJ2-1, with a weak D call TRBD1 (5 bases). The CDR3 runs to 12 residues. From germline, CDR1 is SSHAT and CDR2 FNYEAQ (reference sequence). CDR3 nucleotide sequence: TGTGCTAGCAGCACCCCGGACATTGGGCAGTTCTTC. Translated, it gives CASSTPDIGQFF.

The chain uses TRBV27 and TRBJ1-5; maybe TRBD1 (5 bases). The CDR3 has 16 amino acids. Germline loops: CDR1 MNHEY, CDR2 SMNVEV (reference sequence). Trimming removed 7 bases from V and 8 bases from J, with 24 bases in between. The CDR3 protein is CASTTKGAGRVEPQHF. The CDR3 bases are TGTGCCAGCACCACAAAGGGTGCGGGGCGAGTTGAGCCCCAGCATTTT.

The CDR3 spells CASSDSLRGLYGYTF. The CDR3 nucleotides read TGTGCCAGCAGTGACTCGCTCAGGGGCCTCTATGGCTACACCTTC. The V gene is TRBV2, the J gene TRBJ1-2; D is possibly TRBD1 (6 bases). The germline gives CDR1 SNHLY, CDR2 FYNNEI. The CDR3 consists of 15 residues. The V end lost 3 bases, the J end lost 4 bases, and 15 bases lay between the germline ends.

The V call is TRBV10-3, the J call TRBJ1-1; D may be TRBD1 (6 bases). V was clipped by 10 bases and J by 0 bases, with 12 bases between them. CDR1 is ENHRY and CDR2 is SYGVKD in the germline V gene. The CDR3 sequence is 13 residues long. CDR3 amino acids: CATTGQLNTEAFF. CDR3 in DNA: TGTGCCACCACGGGACAACTGAACACTGAAGCTTTCTTT.

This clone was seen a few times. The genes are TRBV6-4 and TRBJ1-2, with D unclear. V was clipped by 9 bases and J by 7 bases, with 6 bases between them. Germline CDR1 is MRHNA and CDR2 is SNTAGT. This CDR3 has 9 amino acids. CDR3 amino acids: CARTGGYTF. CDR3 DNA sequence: TGTGCCAGAACGGGTGGCTACACCTTC.

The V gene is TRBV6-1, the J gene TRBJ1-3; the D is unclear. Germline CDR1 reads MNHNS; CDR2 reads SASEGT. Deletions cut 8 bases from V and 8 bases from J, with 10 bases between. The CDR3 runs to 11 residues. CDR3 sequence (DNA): TGTGCCAGCGGGGAGTTGTACACCATATATTTT. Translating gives CASGELYTIYF.

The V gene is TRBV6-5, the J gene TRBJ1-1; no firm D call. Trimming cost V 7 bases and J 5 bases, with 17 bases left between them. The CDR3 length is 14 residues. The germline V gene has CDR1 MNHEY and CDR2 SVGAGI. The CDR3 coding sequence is TGTGCCAGCACCCCGGGTTATGGGTGGACTGAAGCTTTCTTT. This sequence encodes CASTPGYGWTEAFF.

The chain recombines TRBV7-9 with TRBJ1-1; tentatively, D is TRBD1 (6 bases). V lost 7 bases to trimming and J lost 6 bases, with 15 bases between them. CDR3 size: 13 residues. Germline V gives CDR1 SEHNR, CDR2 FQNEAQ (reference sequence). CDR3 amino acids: CASNEGGAAEAFF. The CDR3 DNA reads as TGTGCCAGCAACGAAGGGGGGGCTGCTGAAGCTTTCTTT.

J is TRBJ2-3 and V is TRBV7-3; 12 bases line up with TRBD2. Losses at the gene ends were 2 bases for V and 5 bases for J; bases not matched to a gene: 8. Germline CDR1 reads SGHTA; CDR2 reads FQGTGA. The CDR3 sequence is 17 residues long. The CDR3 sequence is CASSLDLLAGGGDTQYF. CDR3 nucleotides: TGTGCCAGCAGCTTAGACTTACTAGCGGGAGGAGGAGATACGCAGTATTTT.

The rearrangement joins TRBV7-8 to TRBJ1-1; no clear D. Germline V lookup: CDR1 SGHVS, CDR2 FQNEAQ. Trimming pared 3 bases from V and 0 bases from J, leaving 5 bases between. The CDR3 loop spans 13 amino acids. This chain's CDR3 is CASSFAMNTEAFF. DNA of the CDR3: TGTGCCAGCAGCTTTGCTATGAACACTGAAGCTTTCTTT. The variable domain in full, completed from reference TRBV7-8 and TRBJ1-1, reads GAGVSQSPRYKVAKRGQDVALRCDPISGHVSLFWYQQALGQGPEFLTYFQNEAQLDKSGLPSDRFFAERPEGSVSTLKIQRTQQEDSAVYLCASSFAMNTEAFFGQGTRLTVV.

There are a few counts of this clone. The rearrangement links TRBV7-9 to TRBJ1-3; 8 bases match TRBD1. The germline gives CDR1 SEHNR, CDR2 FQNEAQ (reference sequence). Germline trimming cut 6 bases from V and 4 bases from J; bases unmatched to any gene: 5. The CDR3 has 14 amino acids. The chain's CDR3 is CASRETGAGNTIYF. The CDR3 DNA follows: TGTGCCAGCAGGGAGACAGGGGCAGGAAACACCATATATTTT.

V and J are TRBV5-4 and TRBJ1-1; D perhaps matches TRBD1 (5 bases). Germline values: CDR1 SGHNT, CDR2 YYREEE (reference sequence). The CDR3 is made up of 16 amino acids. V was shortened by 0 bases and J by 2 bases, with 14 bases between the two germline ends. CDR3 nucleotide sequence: TGTGCCAGCAGCTTGGTTCGGACAAGGGGAAACACTGAAGCTTTCTTT. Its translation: CASSLVRTRGNTEAFF.

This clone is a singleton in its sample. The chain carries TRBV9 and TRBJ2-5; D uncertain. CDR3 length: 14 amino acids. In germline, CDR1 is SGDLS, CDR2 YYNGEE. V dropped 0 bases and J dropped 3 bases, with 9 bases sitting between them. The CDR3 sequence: CASSVGILEETQYF. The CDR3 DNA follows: TGTGCCAGCAGCGTAGGTATCCTAGAAGAGACCCAGTACTTC.

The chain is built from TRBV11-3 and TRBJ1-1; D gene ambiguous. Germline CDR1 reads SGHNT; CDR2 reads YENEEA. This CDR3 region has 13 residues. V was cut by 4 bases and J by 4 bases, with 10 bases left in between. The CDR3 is CASSYEGSTEAFF. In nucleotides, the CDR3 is TGTGCCAGCAGCTACGAAGGGAGCACTGAAGCTTTCTTT. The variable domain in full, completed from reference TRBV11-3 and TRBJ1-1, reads EAGVVQSPRYKIIEKKQPVAFWCNPISGHNTLYWYLQNLGQGPELLIRYENEEAVDDSQLPKDRFSAERLKGVDSTLKIQPAELGDSAVYLCASSYEGSTEAFFGQGTRLTVV.

In DNA form, the CDR3 reads TGCGCCAGCAGCGGGGGCCGGGGGGCCATCGCCGCAATAGAGACCCAGTACTTC. It yields the protein CASSGGRGAIAAIETQYF. The chain couples TRBV5-1 to TRBJ2-5; D is possibly TRBD2 (7 bases). Trimming stripped 4 bases from V and 4 bases from J, with 26 bases between. Looked up from germline, CDR1 is SGHRS and CDR2 is YFSETQ. This CDR3 spans 18 amino acids.

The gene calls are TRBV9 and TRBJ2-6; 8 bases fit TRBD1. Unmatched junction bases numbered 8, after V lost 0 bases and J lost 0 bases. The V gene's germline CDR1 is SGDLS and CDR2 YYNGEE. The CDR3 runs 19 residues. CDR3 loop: CASSVAWGDRSSGANVLTF. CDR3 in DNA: TGTGCCAGCAGCGTAGCCTGGGGGGACAGGAGCTCTGGGGCCAACGTCCTGACTTTC.

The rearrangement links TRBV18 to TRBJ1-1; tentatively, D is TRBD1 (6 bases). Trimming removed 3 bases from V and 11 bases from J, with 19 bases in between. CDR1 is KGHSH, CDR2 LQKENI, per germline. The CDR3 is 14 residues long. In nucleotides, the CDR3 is TGTGCCAGCTCACCGATTGGGGGAACAACAGGGGCTTTCTTT. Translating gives CASSPIGGTTGAFF. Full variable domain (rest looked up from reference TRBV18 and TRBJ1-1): NAGVMQNPRHLVRRRGQEARLRCSPMKGHSHVYWYRQLPEEGLKFMVYLQKENIIDESGMPKERFSAEFPKEGPSILRIQQVVRGDSAAYFCASSPIGGTTGAFFGQGTRLTVV.

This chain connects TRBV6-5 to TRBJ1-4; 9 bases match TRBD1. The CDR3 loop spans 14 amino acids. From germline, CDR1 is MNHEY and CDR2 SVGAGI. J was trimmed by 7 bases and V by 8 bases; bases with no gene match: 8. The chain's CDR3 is CASRPGQGPEKLFF. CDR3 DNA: TGTGCCAGCCGCCCGGGACAGGGACCTGAAAAACTGTTTTTT.